A selection of T cell receptor beta chains follows, all from one sample in a study of T cells in Graves' hyperthyroidism and ophthalmopathy. TCRdb re-called the multiplex PCR reads with MiXCR, one entry per CDR3 protein. The sample consists of 370,000 or so distinct CDR3 sequences, 25% of them appearing once. Sequenced: blood. Receptors were obtained from a man aged 50 to 59 with Graves' hyperthyroidism. CDR3s include the opening cysteine and the closing phenylalanine or tryptophan. Fields, in order: clone size, V gene, J gene, D gene, CDR3 DNA, CDR3 protein. D genes are given only for firm matches. Size tells how often a clone was seen (once, few, many) or the class of an expanded clone, and some rows leave it out.

size: NA
V: TRBV18
J: TRBJ2-6
D: NA
DNA: TGTGCCAGCTCACCATCAAAGGGCGGGGCCAACGTCCTGACTTTC
CDR3: CASSPSKGGANVLTF

size: NA
V: TRBV12-5
J: TRBJ2-1
D: NA
DNA: TGTGCTAGTGGTGGAACGGCCTCCTACAATGAGCAGTTCTTC
CDR3: CASGGTASYNEQFF

size: NA
V: TRBV6-1
J: TRBJ2-7
D: TRBD2
DNA: TGTGCCAGCAGTGGGACTAGCGGGATCAACTACGAGCAGTACTTC
CDR3: CASSGTSGINYEQYF

size: many
V: TRBV27
J: TRBJ2-5
D: NA
DNA: TGTGCCAGCAGTTCTATTCTTGATACGGGGAAAGAGACCCAGTACTTC
CDR3: CASSSILDTGKETQYF

size: NA
V: TRBV4-2
J: TRBJ2-7
D: NA
DNA: TGTGCCAGCAGACAAAACGTTGGGTCCTACGAGCAGTACTTC
CDR3: CASRQNVGSYEQYF

size: few
V: TRBV5-8
J: TRBJ2-3
D: NA
DNA: TGTGCCAGCAGCCGGCCCCGGGACCACGCAGATACGCAGTATTTT
CDR3: CASSRPRDHADTQYF

size: NA
V: TRBV12-3/TRBV12-4
J: TRBJ2-2
D: TRBD1
DNA: TGTGCCAGCAGTTCAGGGGGTGGGAACACCGGGGAGCTGTTTTTT
CDR3: CASSSGGGNTGELFF

size: NA
V: TRBV20-1
J: TRBJ2-5
D: TRBD1
DNA: TGCAGTGCTCGGGGACAGACGGACCGAGAGACCCAGTACTTC
CDR3: CSARGQTDRETQYF

size: NA
V: TRBV6-1
J: TRBJ2-1
D: NA
DNA: TGTGCCAGCGGTCTCGCACTAGCCTCCTACAATGAGCAGTTCTTC
CDR3: CASGLALASYNEQFF

size: few
V: TRBV5-1
J: TRBJ2-2
D: TRBD2
DNA: TGCGCCAGCAGCTTGATTAGGACTAGCGGGAGTGGCGGGGAGCTGTTTTTT
CDR3: CASSLIRTSGSGGELFF

size: few
V: TRBV15
J: TRBJ2-3
D: NA
DNA: TGTGCCACCAGCAGAGCCGGGAGCACAGATACGCAGTATTTT
CDR3: CATSRAGSTDTQYF

size: NA
V: TRBV20-1
J: TRBJ2-1
D: TRBD2
DNA: TGCAGTGCTAGAGGGGATAGCGGGAGCTATGAGCAGTTCTTC
CDR3: CSARGDSGSYEQFF

size: once
V: TRBV25-1
J: TRBJ2-2
D: NA
DNA: TGTGCCAGCAGTGAATCGCTGATAAACACCGGGGAGCTGTTTTTT
CDR3: CASSESLINTGELFF

size: NA
V: TRBV10-3
J: TRBJ2-4
D: NA
DNA: TGTGCCATCAGTGAGTCGGGTCAACAAAACATTCAGTACTTC
CDR3: CAISESGQQNIQYF

size: NA
V: TRBV12-3/TRBV12-4
J: TRBJ2-5
D: TRBD2
DNA: TGTGCCAGCAGTTTTAGGGCAGGCGAGGCGTGGGCGGGAGAAGAGACCCAGTACTTC
CDR3: CASSFRAGEAWAGEETQYF

size: NA
V: TRBV29-1
J: TRBJ2-5
D: NA
DNA: TGCAGCGTTGAAGCCGGTGAGACCCAGTACTTC
CDR3: CSVEAGETQYF

size: few
V: TRBV7-2
J: TRBJ2-3
D: TRBD1
DNA: TGTGCCAGCAGCTTAGAAGACAGGGGGCTTGGAGATACGCAGTATTTT
CDR3: CASSLEDRGLGDTQYF

size: few
V: TRBV29-1
J: TRBJ2-1
D: TRBD2
DNA: TGCAGCGTTGATTATCCAGCGGGAGTCTGGAATGAGCAGTTCTTC
CDR3: CSVDYPAGVWNEQFF

size: few
V: TRBV20-1
J: TRBJ1-5
D: TRBD1
DNA: TGCAGTGCTAGGACAGGGCGCAATCAGCCCCAGCATTTT
CDR3: CSARTGRNQPQHF

size: many
V: TRBV12-3/TRBV12-4
J: TRBJ2-1
D: TRBD2
DNA: TGTGCCAGCAGTACGACTAGCGGGATGAGGATCGAGCAGTTCTTC
CDR3: CASSTTSGMRIEQFF

size: many
V: TRBV11-2
J: TRBJ2-2
D: NA
DNA: TGTGCCAGCAGCTTAGTCGGGTCCCGGGAGCTGTTTTTT
CDR3: CASSLVGSRELFF

size: NA
V: TRBV10-2
J: TRBJ2-7
D: NA
DNA: TGCGCCAGCAGTGAGTCGCCCTACAATGAGCAGTACTTC
CDR3: CASSESPYNEQYF

size: few
V: TRBV30
J: TRBJ1-2
D: TRBD1
DNA: TGTGCCTGGAGTTCCGGGACAGGGGATGGCTACACCTTC
CDR3: CAWSSGTGDGYTF

size: NA
V: TRBV29-1
J: TRBJ1-2
D: TRBD1
DNA: TGCAGCGTTGCGGGACAGGCTGAGTACTACACCTTC
CDR3: CSVAGQAEYYTF

size: NA
V: TRBV2
J: TRBJ2-1
D: NA
DNA: TGTGCCAGCAGTGAAGCGAGGTTCAATGAGCAGTTCTTC
CDR3: CASSEARFNEQFF

size: many
V: TRBV6-1
J: TRBJ2-1
D: NA
DNA: TGTGCCAGCAGTTTGGGTATGGGGGGCCACGACTACAATGAGCAGTTCTTC
CDR3: CASSLGMGGHDYNEQFF

size: many
V: TRBV11-2
J: TRBJ2-2
D: NA
DNA: TGTGCCAGCAGCTTGCGGACGGCCGGGGAGCTGTTTTTT
CDR3: CASSLRTAGELFF

size: NA
V: TRBV20-1
J: TRBJ2-2
D: NA
DNA: TGCAGTGCTAGAGCTCAACCGGTTCGGGGCGGGGAGCTGTTTTTT
CDR3: CSARAQPVRGGELFF

size: NA
V: TRBV3-1
J: TRBJ2-4
D: NA
DNA: TGTGCCAGCAGCCAAGCTGGGGGGAAAAACATTCAGTACTTC
CDR3: CASSQAGGKNIQYF

size: NA
V: TRBV7-9
J: TRBJ2-1
D: NA
DNA: TGTGCCAGCAGCGGTACTCGCGGCTACAATGAGCAGTTCTTC
CDR3: CASSGTRGYNEQFF

size: many
V: TRBV10-3
J: TRBJ2-7
D: TRBD1
DNA: TGTGCCATCAGAAGACAGGGGGCCCACGAGCAGTACTTC
CDR3: CAIRRQGAHEQYF

size: many
V: TRBV20-1
J: TRBJ2-3
D: TRBD2
DNA: TGCAGTGCAACTAGCCCGGGACTAGCGGTGGTAGATACGCAGTATTTT
CDR3: CSATSPGLAVVDTQYF